This T cell receptor (beta chain) is from a study of CD8 T cells in ankylosing spondylitis. At least ten counts were recorded for this clonotype. Its antigen remains unknown. General observations from the study: Some motif variants had been reported before (in reactive arthritis synovial fluid and blood). Significant enrichment of disease-linked clones was reported in matched ankylosing spondylitis synovial fluid.

By quantitative 5'-RACE with molecular barcodes, the TCR beta libraries were made. TCRdb reprocessed the 5' RACE reads via MiXCR and lists one record per CDR3 protein. This repertoire shows some 250,000 distinct CDR3 sequences, 20% to 30% found once; its top ten account for around 0.64%. Deletions cut 5 bases from V and 3 bases from J, with 14 bases between. This CDR3 is 13 amino acids long. Germline V CDR1 and CDR2: DFQATT, SNEGSKA (reference sequence). Sample: blood, either unsorted or a sorted T cell fraction (not recorded which). The sequence derives from a male donor with ankylosing spondylitis or in good health (not recorded which). V and J are TRBV20-1 and TRBJ2-7; TRBD1 is a possible D gene (7 bases). DNA of the CDR3: TGCAGTGCTCCCTCCCAGGGGGGCTACGAGCAGTACTTC. Its translation is CSAPSQGGYEQYF.